What follows are 7 T cell receptor beta chains derived from one specimen sequenced in a study of blood T cell repertoires in COVID-19. Here immunoSEQ multiplex PCR was the method, and the copy in TCRdb shows in-frame clones only, minus some. The sample yields about 250,000 clones, under 85% seen once. Specimen: peripheral blood. The source of these receptors is a woman aged 40 to 49 with active or convalescent COVID-19.

The chain is built from TRBV14 and TRBJ1-2; tentative D call: TRBD1 (6 bases). CDR3 length equals 15 residues. Germline V gene lookup returns CDR1 SGHDN and CDR2 FVKESK. The germline V and J ends were trimmed by 3 bases and 4 bases, with 15 bases remaining between them. The chain's CDR3 is CASSQGETGIYGYTF. The DNA for the CDR3 is TGTGCCAGCAGCCAGGGTGAGACAGGAATCTATGGCTACACCTTC.

The CDR3 region has the DNA TGTGCCAGCAGTACAAGGGACAGGGGGTGGAATTCACCCCTCCACTTT. Translation: CASSTRDRGWNSPLHF. The gene calls are TRBV27 and TRBJ1-6, with 11 bases lining up with TRBD1. Unmatched junction bases numbered 7, after V lost 5 bases and J lost 7 bases. Germline loops: CDR1 MNHEY, CDR2 SMNVEV (reference sequence). The CDR3 loop spans 16 amino acids.

V gene TRBV30 combines with J gene TRBJ1-2, with a weak D call TRBD1 (5 bases). Germline V lookup: CDR1 GTSNPN, CDR2 SVGIG (reference sequence). The CDR3 is 14 residues long. V dropped 3 bases and J dropped 0 bases, with 11 bases sitting between them. In nucleotides, the CDR3 is TGTGCCTGGAGGTTGGACAACACTAACTATGGCTACACCTTC. Translating gives CAWRLDNTNYGYTF.

The rearrangement uses TRBV6-5 and TRBJ1-4, with unresolved D. This CDR3 comprises 13 residues. Trimming removed 2 bases at V and 8 bases at J, with 9 bases between. CDR1 MNHEY and CDR2 SVGAGI come from the germline V gene. As DNA, the CDR3 is TGTGCCAGCAGTTACCGAGGGCAGGAAAAACTGTTTTTT. Residues: CASSYRGQEKLFF.

Comment on this clone: One end of the junction is discordant with germline, which a read error may explain. The chain joins TRBV2 to TRBJ1-6; TRBD1 matches 7 bases. This CDR3 contains 13 residues. Looked up from germline, CDR1 is SNHLY and CDR2 is FYNNEI. DNA for the CDR3: TGCACGACCGGGACAGATTATAATTCACCCCTCCACTTT. It is translated as CTTGTDYNSPLHF. Complete variable domain (other parts from reference TRBV2 and TRBJ1-6): EPEVTQTPSHQVTQMGQEVILRCVPISNHLYFYWYRQILGQKVEFLVSFYNNEISEKSEIFDDQFSVERPDGSNFTLKIRSTKLEDSAMYFCTTGTDYNSPLHFGNGTRLTVT.

J is TRBJ1-6 and V is TRBV10-1; a weak D match, TRBD1 (6 bases). Germline lookup yields CDR1 WNHNN and CDR2 SYGVQD (reference sequence). Trimming pared 4 bases from V and 6 bases from J, leaving 10 bases between. CDR3 length: 14 amino acids. The DNA for the CDR3 is TGCGCCAGCAGTGCCGGACAGCGTAATTCACCCCTCCACTTT. Encoded protein: CASSAGQRNSPLHF.

V and J are TRBV7-2 and TRBJ2-1, with a possible D match to TRBD2 (5 bases). The CDR3 runs 17 residues. The germline V and J ends were trimmed by 1 base and 4 bases, with 17 bases remaining between them. Germline assignment: CDR1 SGHTA and CDR2 FQGNSA. The CDR3 DNA reads as TGTGCCAGCAGCTTAGATCCGGTGACTATATCTTACAATGAGCAGTTCTTC. This translates into CASSLDPVTISYNEQFF.